This TCR beta chain came from a study of blood T cell repertoires in COVID-19. Background on the study: Acute and convalescent COVID-19 specimens originated in the United States, Italy and Spain. Sources were T cells, B-cell-depleted T cells, or PBMCs; the material itself was cDNA or gDNA.

With 6 bases clipped from V and 5 bases from J, the junction kept 10 bases outside the gene matches. The CDR3 has 16 amino acids. Germline V lookup: CDR1 MDHEN, CDR2 SYDVKM. In the original processing: Scientists estimated how many nucleated cells there were by amplifying reference gene primers. Here immunoSEQ multiplex PCR was the method, and the copy in TCRdb shows in-frame clones only, minus some. That table is the source of V, J and clone size, and D and trimming were worked out from the DNA. The sample lists some 40,000 clones, 70% to 90% occurring once. The TCR comes from a man aged 65-85 years with active COVID-19. The chain is built from TRBV28 and TRBJ2-1; 10 nucleotides agree with TRBD2. Sequencing was carried out using peripheral blood. The CDR3: CASRGSSGSEHNEQFF. DNA for the CDR3: TGTGCCAGCAGGGGTTCTAGCGGGAGTGAACACAATGAGCAGTTCTTC.